The 27 T cell receptor beta chains below all came from one sample that was sequenced in a study of cytomegalovirus exposure and HLA in healthy donors (dated by TCRdb to the late 2010s). Libraries were made using the immunoSEQ multiplex PCR assay. The multiplex PCR relied on a mix of 60 forward primers for TCR Vbeta segments and 13 reverse primers for TCR Jbeta segments. Entries here come from immuneACCESS through TCRdb and include only in-frame sequences with V and J called. Some clones fail to appear in such tables; in the studies checked, an unresolved V gene covers under half of the shortfall, and the cause of the remainder is unknown. This sample gives roughly 110,000 clones in total; about three quarters of them show up just once. Of the sample, about 0.84% is held by the ten largest clones. Sequenced input: PBMCs. Receptors originate from a boy between 10 and 17 years old in good health and CMV-seronegative.

The chain uses TRBV6-1 and TRBJ1-5; D is ambiguous. Deletions cut 4 bases from V and 0 bases from J, with 7 bases between. Germline assignment: CDR1 MNHNS and CDR2 SASEGT. The CDR3 is made up of 14 amino acids. The CDR3 DNA sequence: TGTGCCAGCAGTGGAGAGTATAGCAATCAGCCCCAGCATTTT. Translated, it gives CASSGEYSNQPQHF.

J is TRBJ2-1 and V is TRBV29-1; TRBD2 matches 8 bases. Germline V gene sequence: CDR1 SQVTM, CDR2 ANQGSEA. The CDR3 runs to 14 residues. The V segment lost 2 bases and the J segment 5 bases; nucleotides outside the gene matches: 5. CDR3: CSVERRGAHNEQFF. CDR3 nucleotides: TGCAGCGTTGAACGGCGGGGGGCACACAATGAGCAGTTCTTC.

V gene TRBV6-5 combines with J gene TRBJ1-2; 8 positions agree with TRBD1. Trimming cost V 2 bases and J 4 bases; bases outside gene matches: 9. CDR3 length: 16 amino acids. Germline V gene lookup returns CDR1 MNHEY and CDR2 SVGAGI. In DNA, the CDR3 is TGTGCCAGCAGTTACCATCAGGGGGCCCGGGGCTATGGCTACACCTTC. Translating it yields CASSYHQGARGYGYTF.

V is TRBV5-1 and J is TRBJ2-2, with 8 bases identical to TRBD2. The CDR3 sequence is 15 residues long. V lost 4 bases to trimming and J lost 3 bases; unmatched junction nucleotides: 5. Germline CDR1 is SGHRS and CDR2 is YFSETQ. The CDR3 loop reads CASSPLADHTGELFF. The CDR3 DNA sequence: TGCGCCAGCAGCCCACTAGCGGACCACACCGGGGAGCTGTTTTTT. The variable domain in full, completed from reference TRBV5-1 and TRBJ2-2, reads KAGVTQTPRYLIKTRGQQVTLSCSPISGHRSVSWYQQTPGQGLQFLFEYFSETQRNKGNFPGRFSGRQFSNSRSEMNVSTLELGDSALYLCASSPLADHTGELFFGEGSRLTVL.

The chain uses TRBV2 and TRBJ1-5; 9 nucleotides agree with TRBD1. Trimming removed 3 bases from V and 4 bases from J; junction bases left unmatched: 4. The CDR3 covers 15 residues. The germline CDR1 and CDR2 sequences are SNHLY and FYNNEI. CDR3 residues: CASSETGQGNQPQHF. The CDR3 DNA is TGTGCCAGCAGTGAGACTGGACAGGGGAATCAGCCCCAGCATTTT.

This clone is a singleton in its sample. The rearrangement links TRBV14 to TRBJ1-2, with 8 bases lining up with TRBD1. Germline V CDR1 and CDR2: SGHDN, FVKESK. The CDR3 length is 17 residues. The junction had 8 bases not matched to a gene; V was cut back by 2 bases and J by 0 bases. The CDR3 DNA is TGTGCCAGCAGCCAACGACAGGGGACCGAAGCTAACTATGGCTACACCTTC. Encoded protein: CASSQRQGTEANYGYTF.

The V and J genes are TRBV7-9 and TRBJ2-5; a possible D gene is TRBD1 (6 bases). V was shortened by 6 bases and J by 1 base, with 12 bases between the two germline ends. The CDR3 consists of 14 residues. Germline CDR1 is SEHNR and CDR2 is FQNEAQ (reference sequence). CDR3 DNA sequence: TGTGCCAGCAGGAGAGGGGGACGCCAAGAGACCCAGTACTTC. This codes for CASRRGGRQETQYF.

The rearrangement links TRBV2 to TRBJ2-3, with 8 bases that match TRBD2. Germline loops: CDR1 SNHLY, CDR2 FYNNEI. V trimming: 8 bases; J trimming: 5 bases; junction bases outside the gene matches: 9. The CDR3 covers 14 residues. The CDR3 sequence is CASRRGLAGDTQYF. DNA of the CDR3: TGTGCCAGCCGCAGAGGGCTAGCGGGAGATACGCAGTATTTT.

The chain has TRBV6-6 and TRBJ1-2; 7 nucleotides align to TRBD1. Germline V gene sequence: CDR1 MNHNY, CDR2 SVGAGI (reference sequence). Unmatched junction bases numbered 8, after V lost 5 bases and J lost 2 bases. The CDR3 loop spans 15 amino acids. For the CDR3, the DNA is TGTGCCAGCAGTCCGGGACAGCGATTAAACTATGGCTACACCTTC. It yields the protein CASSPGQRLNYGYTF.

The chain joins TRBV30 to TRBJ2-7; D possibly corresponds to TRBD1 (6 bases). Per the germline V gene, CDR1 is GTSNPN and CDR2 is SVGIG (reference sequence). This CDR3 contains 14 residues. V lost 2 bases to trimming and J lost 2 bases, with 13 bases between them. The CDR3 protein is CAWSPRDTTYEQYF. CDR3 sequence (DNA): TGTGCCTGGAGTCCCCGGGACACAACCTACGAGCAGTACTTC.

The rearrangement joins TRBV4-3 to TRBJ2-7, with D perhaps TRBD2 (6 bases). Trimming took 0 bases from V and 6 from J, leaving 9 bases between them. Germline V lookup: CDR1 LGHNA, CDR2 YSLEER. CDR3 length equals 13 residues. As DNA, the CDR3 is TGCGCCAGCAGCCAAGACTCGGGGGTCGAGCAGTACTTC. This gives the protein CASSQDSGVEQYF.

The chain recombines TRBV5-1 with TRBJ2-5; maybe TRBD2 (5 bases). The CDR3 has 15 residues. The germline V and J ends were trimmed by 6 bases and 4 bases, with 19 bases remaining between them. Germline V CDR1 and CDR2: SGHRS, YFSETQ. CDR3 DNA sequence: TGCGCCAGCACAGAGTCGGGGAGACTGCCAGAGACCCAGTACTTC. Translated: CASTESGRLPETQYF.

This chain uses TRBV29-1 with TRBJ2-3; possible D gene TRBD2, 5 bases. V lost 4 bases and J 5 bases, leaving 13 bases between the germline ends. The CDR3 consists of 13 residues. Per germline, CDR1 SQVTM and CDR2 ANQGSEA. The chain's CDR3 is CSVGLLRGDTQYF. The CDR3 DNA reads TGCAGCGTTGGGCTACTTCGGGGAGATACGCAGTATTTT.

This clone was counted only a few times. The chain has TRBV4-1 and TRBJ1-1; 7 nucleotides line up with TRBD1. Per germline, CDR1 MGHRA and CDR2 YSYEKL. V lost 3 bases to trimming and J lost 1 base; unmatched junction nucleotides: 14. CDR3 length: 18 residues. The CDR3 DNA reads as TGCGCCAGCAGCCAGCTTGCCCTAATTAGACAGGGGAACACTGAAGCTTTCTTT. It translates to CASSQLALIRQGNTEAFF.

The CDR3 here is CASSFVRDQPQHF. In DNA, the CDR3 is TGTGCCAGCTCTTTCGTTCGCGATCAGCCCCAGCATTTT. The chain carries TRBV28 and TRBJ1-5, with D hard to call. V lost 8 bases and J 5 bases, leaving 13 bases between the germline ends. Germline lookup yields CDR1 MDHEN and CDR2 SYDVKM. The CDR3 has 13 residues.

The rearrangement uses TRBV25-1 and TRBJ1-4; 7 bases line up with TRBD1. V lost 3 bases to trimming and J lost 4 bases; unmatched junction nucleotides: 2. Germline V gene lookup returns CDR1 MGHDK and CDR2 SYGVNS. The CDR3 spans 14 residues. The CDR3 DNA reads as TGTGCCAGCAGTGAGGGACAGCTTAATGAAAAACTGTTTTTT. It is translated as CASSEGQLNEKLFF.

This chain links TRBV5-6 with TRBJ2-5; the match to TRBD2 covers 9 bases. The germline V gene encodes CDR1 SGHDT and CDR2 YYEEEE. CDR3 length: 17 residues. Unmatched junction bases numbered 16, after V lost 3 bases and J lost 7 bases. The CDR3 nucleotides are TGTGCCAGCAGCTCAGGGACTCGCAGCGGGGGGCGGGGGACCCAGTACTTC. Its translation is CASSSGTRSGGRGTQYF.

The chain links TRBV6-5 to TRBJ1-1; 9 bases align to TRBD1. Germline loops: CDR1 MNHEY, CDR2 SVGAGI. The CDR3 runs to 14 residues. The V segment lost 6 bases and the J segment 4 bases; nucleotides outside the gene matches: 6. In DNA form, the CDR3 reads TGTGCCAGCAGCCGGGGACAGGGCTTCACTGAAGCTTTCTTT. It encodes CASSRGQGFTEAFF.

There are a few counts of this clone. The chain carries TRBV6-5 and TRBJ2-6; D gene uncertain. Trimming stripped 7 bases from V and 2 bases from J, with 9 bases between. Germline V CDR1 and CDR2: MNHEY, SVGAGI. The CDR3 has 14 amino acids. CDR3 nucleotides: TGTGCCAGCAATAGTCGTGCTGGGGCCAACGTCCTGACTTTC. It specifies CASNSRAGANVLTF.

This chain joins TRBV6-5 and TRBJ1-1; perhaps TRBD1 as D (5 bases). The V gene lost 7 bases and the J gene lost 0 bases, with 12 bases spanning the gap. Per germline, CDR1 MNHEY and CDR2 SVGAGI. The CDR3 is 14 amino acids. Here the CDR3 DNA reads TGTGCCAGCACCCCATCGGGGGTGAACACTGAAGCTTTCTTT. Its translation: CASTPSGVNTEAFF.

This chain connects TRBV5-6 to TRBJ1-5; 8 bases line up with TRBD1. Germline CDR1 and CDR2: SGHDT and YYEEEE. The V and J ends lost 4 bases and 4 bases, in that order; junction bases with no gene match: 4. CDR3 length: 14 amino acids. The CDR3 DNA is TGTGCCAGCAGCCCCTGGGACAGGAATCAGCCCCAGCATTTT. Translation: CASSPWDRNQPQHF.

CDR3 residues: CASSLRGLSLNTEAFF. CDR3 nucleotides: TGTGCCAGCAGCTTAAGAGGGCTTAGCTTGAACACTGAAGCTTTCTTT. The J gene is TRBJ1-1, the V gene TRBV7-2; D remains unclear. The CDR3 totals 16 residues. Germline-derived CDR1 and CDR2 are SGHTA and FQGNSA. Deletions cut 2 bases from V and 0 bases from J, with 13 bases between. Supplemented by reference TRBV7-2 and TRBJ1-1, the full variable domain reads GAGVSQSPSNKVTEKGKDVELRCDPISGHTALYWYRQSLGQGLEFLIYFQGNSAPDKSGLPSDRFSAERTGGSVSTLTIQRTQQEDSAVYLCASSLRGLSLNTEAFFGQGTRLTVV.

This chain links TRBV28 with TRBJ1-1, with a tentative D call TRBD1 (6 bases). Germline values: CDR1 MDHEN, CDR2 SYDVKM. V lost 4 bases and J lost 1, with 13 bases in between. The CDR3 contains 15 residues. DNA of the CDR3: TGTGCCAGCAGTTCGCCGACAGGAGAGAACACTGAAGCTTTCTTT. Translated, it gives CASSSPTGENTEAFF. The whole variable domain, remainder taken from reference TRBV28 and TRBJ1-1, is DVKVTQSSRYLVKRTGEKVFLECVQDMDHENMFWYRQDPGLGLRLIYFSYDVKMKEKGDIPEGYSVSREKKERFSLILESASTNQTSMYLCASSSPTGENTEAFFGQGTRLTVV.

The chain joins TRBV10-3 to TRBJ2-7; D is perhaps TRBD1 (6 bases). CDR1 and CDR2 (germline): ENHRY, SYGVKD. The CDR3 contains 13 residues. Deletions cut 10 bases from V and 4 bases from J, with 17 bases between. CDR3: CATTQGSNYEQYF. For the CDR3, the DNA is TGTGCCACGACACAGGGTTCAAATTACGAGCAGTACTTC.

The rearrangement uses TRBV5-4 and TRBJ2-7, with TRBD1 identical over 8 bases. Losses at the gene ends were 5 bases for V and 5 bases for J; bases not matched to a gene: 9. Germline CDR1 reads SGHNT; CDR2 reads YYREEE (reference sequence). The CDR3 runs 14 residues. CDR3 sequence reads: CASSLDRGNNEQYV. CDR3 bases: TGTGCCAGCAGTTTAGACAGGGGAAACAACGAGCAGTACGTC.

The chain combines TRBV30 with TRBJ1-1; D call uncertain. V gave up 2 bases and J gave up 5 bases, with 12 bases separating them. Germline V lookup: CDR1 GTSNPN, CDR2 SVGIG (reference sequence). This CDR3 region has 13 residues. In DNA form, the CDR3 reads TGTGCCTGGAGTAAGGCCCGGGGAACTGAAGCTTTCTTT. This codes for CAWSKARGTEAFF.

The genes are TRBV6-1 and TRBJ1-2; perhaps TRBD1 as D (6 bases). The V end lost 5 bases, the J end lost 4 bases, and 17 bases lay between the germline ends. Germline-derived CDR1 and CDR2 are MNHNS and SASEGT. This CDR3 contains 15 residues. CDR3 sequence reads: CASSPRLDSGYGYTF. For the CDR3, the DNA is TGTGCCAGCAGTCCCCGGTTGGACAGCGGCTATGGCTACACCTTC.